This T cell receptor beta chain was found in a study of T-cell reconstitution after alpha-beta-depleted transplantation in children. During its preparation, the TCRbeta library received unique molecular identifiers. In TCRdb, the PCR reads were re-called with MiXCR into one record per CDR3 protein. The sample lists 300,000 to 400,000 distinct CDR3 sequences; around 16% were seen once. V was clipped by 5 bases and J by 10 bases, with 18 bases between them. There are 14 residues in the CDR3. Looked up from germline, CDR1 is MNHEY and CDR2 is SMNVEV (reference sequence). Sequenced here: PBMCs, mostly from graft donor cells, sampled 360 days after TCRalphabeta/CD19-depleted stem cell transplant. The rearrangement links TRBV27 to TRBJ1-5, with a possible D match to TRBD1 (5 bases). This clonotype originated in a male patient between 2 and 10 years old who had a stem cell transplant for acute lymphoblastic leukemia, so the T cells may come from the graft donor. The CDR3, as DNA: TGTGCCAGCAGTCCCGATGGGGCAAGGGGACCCCAGCATTTT. It encodes CASSPDGARGPQHF.